This passage covers 25 T cell receptor beta chains from one sample sequenced in a study of OX40 agonist ivuxolimab in advanced cancers. Clones were sequenced by immunoSEQ multiplex PCR, and TCRdb holds only the in-frame ones, with some missing. Of about 18,000 clones in the sample, 80% to 90% were seen once. This material consisted of CD4+ or CD8+ T cells sorted from blood, taken in a trial of the OX40 agonist ivuxolimab. The receptor source for this set is an adult with an advanced solid tumor such as melanoma, head and neck, liver or kidney cancer.

This chain uses TRBV9 with TRBJ2-7; TRBD1 or TRBD2 may be the D gene (5 bases each). The V and J ends lost 0 bases and 4 bases respectively, with 14 bases between them. This CDR3 region has 15 residues. The V gene's germline CDR1 is SGDLS and CDR2 YYNGEE. The CDR3: CASSVGTNGGYEQYF. Here the CDR3 DNA reads TGTGCCAGCAGCGTAGGAACAAATGGGGGATACGAGCAGTACTTC.

This clone was recorded only once. V and J are TRBV2 and TRBJ1-2; no reliable D call. The CDR3 is made up of 15 amino acids. Germline V gene sequence: CDR1 SNHLY, CDR2 FYNNEI. Trimming removed 6 bases from V and 4 bases from J, with 18 bases in between. CDR3 protein: CASRDTRTVSYGYTF. The CDR3 DNA sequence: TGTGCCAGCAGAGACACTCGGACGGTTAGCTATGGCTACACCTTC.

There are a few counts of this clone. This chain connects TRBV19 to TRBJ1-3; a weak D match, TRBD1 (5 bases). V was shortened by 5 bases and J by 0 bases, with 11 bases between the two germline ends. The germline gives CDR1 LNHDA, CDR2 SQIVND (reference sequence). CDR3 length equals 15 residues. The CDR3 loop reads CASSQGAGSGNTIYF. In DNA, the CDR3 is TGTGCCAGTAGTCAAGGGGCAGGCTCTGGAAACACCATATATTTT.

This clone was counted a single time. The chain couples TRBV11-2 to TRBJ2-7; D gene unclear. CDR1 and CDR2 (germline): SGHAT, FQNNGV. The CDR3 is made up of 12 amino acids. V was trimmed by 1 base and J by 3 bases, leaving 4 bases between them. CDR3 DNA sequence: TGTGCCAGCAGCTTAGTGGGCTACGAGCAGTACTTC. Translation gives CASSLVGYEQYF.

The J gene is TRBJ2-5, the V gene TRBV5-1; D might be TRBD1 or TRBD2, each matching 5 bases. This CDR3 comprises 16 residues. Germline CDR1 SGHRS, CDR2 YFSETQ. The V and J ends lost 0 bases and 1 base respectively, with 13 bases between them. Here the CDR3 DNA reads TGCGCCAGCAGCTTGGCTTGGGGGAAGGCCCAAGAGACCCAGTACTTC. This codes for CASSLAWGKAQETQYF. Using reference TRBV5-1 and TRBJ2-5 for the parts outside the CDR3, the full variable domain is KAGVTQTPRYLIKTRGQQVTLSCSPISGHRSVSWYQQTPGQGLQFLFEYFSETQRNKGNFPGRFSGRQFSNSRSEMNVSTLELGDSALYLCASSLAWGKAQETQYFGPGTRLLVL.

In its sample, this clone is large. This chain connects TRBV19 to TRBJ2-7; 9 bases line up with TRBD1. This CDR3 contains 15 residues. V was pared by 5 bases and J by 6 bases, with 11 bases of the junction left unmatched. Germline CDR1 is LNHDA and CDR2 is SQIVND (reference sequence). The CDR3 bases are TGTGCCAGTAGTTCACACAGGGGGCCGTCGGTCGAGCAGTACTTC. Translated, it gives CASSSHRGPSVEQYF.

The gene calls are TRBV6-1 and TRBJ1-2, with 7 bases fitting TRBD1. The V gene end was trimmed by 1 base and the J gene end by 7 bases; junction bases not matched to a gene: 3. CDR1 and CDR2 (germline): MNHNS, SASEGT. The CDR3 spans 13 residues. The CDR3 loop reads CASSEGQGVGYTF. In DNA form, the CDR3 reads TGTGCCAGCAGTGAAGGACAGGGAGTTGGCTACACCTTC.

This clone has a handful of counts. This chain connects TRBV18 to TRBJ2-1; 10 bases fit TRBD1. Germline-derived CDR1 and CDR2 are KGHSH and LQKENI. Germline trimming cut 3 bases from V and 7 bases from J; bases unmatched to any gene: 6. The length of the CDR3 is 15 residues. In DNA form, the CDR3 reads TGTGCCAGCTCACCGACAGGGGGCGCAAATAATGAGCAGTTCTTC. This encodes CASSPTGGANNEQFF. The whole variable domain, remainder taken from reference TRBV18 and TRBJ2-1, is NAGVMQNPRHLVRRRGQEARLRCSPMKGHSHVYWYRQLPEEGLKFMVYLQKENIIDESGMPKERFSAEFPKEGPSILRIQQVVRGDSAAYFCASSPTGGANNEQFFGPGTRLTVL.

The rearrangement uses TRBV5-4 and TRBJ1-2; TRBD1 is a possible D gene (5 bases). From germline, CDR1 is SGHNT and CDR2 YYREEE (reference sequence). Trimming took off 3 bases at V and 4 bases at J, with 22 bases between the two ends. The CDR3 is 17 residues long. This CDR3 reads CASSWGLEEGAAYGYTF. In DNA form, the CDR3 reads TGTGCCAGCAGCTGGGGCCTCGAAGAGGGCGCAGCCTATGGCTACACCTTC. The variable domain in full, completed from reference TRBV5-4 and TRBJ1-2, reads ETGVTQSPTHLIKTRGQQVTLRCSSQSGHNTVSWYQQALGQGPQFIFQYYREEENGRGNFPPRFSGLQFPNYSSELNVNALELDDSALYLCASSWGLEEGAAYGYTFGSGTRLTVV.

This clone is classed as medium-sized. V usage is TRBV19 and J usage is TRBJ2-5; D remains ambiguous. The germline V gene encodes CDR1 LNHDA and CDR2 SQIVND (reference sequence). Deletions cut 1 base from V and 5 bases from J, with 8 bases between. The CDR3 has 13 residues. The CDR3, as DNA: TGTGCCAGTAGTATAGGGGTTGCGGAGACCCAGTACTTC. This encodes CASSIGVAETQYF.

CDR3 nucleotide sequence: TGTGCCAGCAGCCTCCTCACAGATACGCAGTATTTT. Translation: CASSLLTDTQYF. The chain couples TRBV13 to TRBJ2-3; D not certain. V was pared by 5 bases and J by 2 bases, with 5 bases between. The CDR3 contains 12 residues. Germline CDR1 is PRHDT and CDR2 is FYEKMQ (reference sequence).

V gene TRBV11-3 combines with J gene TRBJ2-3, with TRBD2 as a possible D gene (6 bases). The germline V gene has CDR1 SGHNT and CDR2 YENEEA. V dropped 0 bases and J dropped 6 bases, with 13 bases sitting between them. This CDR3 has 15 residues. CDR3 bases: TGTGCCAGCAGCTTAGATACGGGAGCAGGGGATACGCAGTATTTT. This sequence encodes CASSLDTGAGDTQYF.

This clone has more than one count but fewer than ten. The V call is TRBV21-1, the J call TRBJ1-5. TRBV21-1 is given as a pseudogene. This CDR3 is built from 11 residues. In nucleotides, the CDR3 is TGTGCCAGCAGCGCCACTCAGCCCCAGCATTTT. It codes for CASSATQPQHF.

The chain joins TRBV12-5 to TRBJ2-2; a weak D match, TRBD2 (6 bases). V lost 3 bases and J 6 bases, leaving 17 bases between the germline ends. This CDR3 is 16 amino acids long. CDR1 and CDR2 from the germline V gene are LGHNT and FRNRAP. This CDR3 is CASGFDPEGLPGELFF. Here the CDR3 DNA reads TGTGCTAGTGGTTTTGATCCGGAGGGCCTCCCCGGGGAGCTGTTTTTT.

The V call is TRBV29-1, the J call TRBJ2-1; no firm D call. The V end was cut by 4 bases, the J end by 9 bases, with 10 bases between. Germline lookup yields CDR1 SQVTM and CDR2 ANQGSEA. The CDR3 totals 11 residues. This chain's CDR3 is CSVGSGREQFF. CDR3 nucleotides: TGCAGCGTTGGATCCGGGCGTGAGCAGTTCTTC.

This clone was seen only once. The J gene is TRBJ1-1, the V gene TRBV28, with D perhaps TRBD1 (5 bases). CDR3 length: 16 residues. V was cut by 3 bases and J by 0 bases, with 14 bases left in between. Looked up from germline, CDR1 is MDHEN and CDR2 is SYDVKM. This CDR3 reads CASSFGAWGMNTEAFF. As DNA, the CDR3 is TGTGCCAGCAGTTTCGGGGCCTGGGGGATGAACACTGAAGCTTTCTTT.

The chain couples TRBV29-1 to TRBJ1-2; maybe TRBD1 (6 bases). V lost 6 bases, J lost 8 bases, and 16 bases lay in between. The germline V gene encodes CDR1 SQVTM and CDR2 ANQGSEA. CDR3 length: 12 residues. Here the CDR3 DNA reads TGCAGCGTACCACAGGGTCCCTGGGGCTACACCTTC. This encodes CSVPQGPWGYTF.

The V call is TRBV27, the J call TRBJ2-1; 7 bases line up with TRBD2. Trimming cost V 7 bases and J 5 bases; bases outside gene matches: 11. Germline V gene sequence: CDR1 MNHEY, CDR2 SMNVEV (reference sequence). This CDR3 has 15 residues. The CDR3 region is CASTKAGQRHNEQFF. As DNA, the CDR3 is TGTGCCAGCACTAAAGCGGGGCAACGCCACAATGAGCAGTTCTTC.

The rearrangement links TRBV28 to TRBJ1-2; D unclear. From germline, CDR1 is MDHEN and CDR2 SYDVKM. V lost 5 bases to trimming and J lost 0 bases, with 1 base between them. The CDR3 is 11 amino acids. Here the CDR3 DNA reads TGTGCCAGCAGTCCTAACTATGGCTACACCTTC. It yields the protein CASSPNYGYTF.

The J gene is TRBJ2-7, the V gene TRBV27, with a tentative D call TRBD2 (5 bases). CDR1 is MNHEY, CDR2 SMNVEV, per germline (reference sequence). This CDR3 comprises 13 residues. Trimming took 2 bases from V and 3 from J, leaving 8 bases between them. The CDR3 protein is CASSLRGNYEQYF. The DNA for the CDR3 is TGTGCCAGCAGTTTACGGGGTAACTACGAGCAGTACTTC.

The J gene is TRBJ1-1, the V gene TRBV27; D possibly corresponds to TRBD1 (5 bases). The CDR3 sequence is 14 residues long. V was trimmed by 3 bases and J by 5 bases, leaving 13 bases between them. Germline V gene sequence: CDR1 MNHEY, CDR2 SMNVEV (reference sequence). The chain's CDR3 is CASSFRGTRTEAFF. DNA for the CDR3: TGTGCCAGCAGTTTTCGCGGGACCAGGACTGAAGCTTTCTTT.

This clone occurred a few times. The V and J genes are TRBV7-8 and TRBJ2-5, with 11 bases aligning to TRBD2. The V gene end was trimmed by 3 bases and the J gene end by 0 bases; junction bases not matched to a gene: 3. Germline V gene sequence: CDR1 SGHVS, CDR2 FQNEAQ. CDR3 length: 16 amino acids. The CDR3 here is CASSFLAGGYQETQYF. CDR3 DNA: TGTGCCAGCAGCTTCCTAGCGGGGGGTTACCAAGAGACCCAGTACTTC.

The chain couples TRBV11-2 to TRBJ2-7; D gene uncertain. With 4 bases removed from V and 0 bases from J, the gap between germline ends came to 13 bases. Germline loops: CDR1 SGHAT, CDR2 FQNNGV. There are 15 residues in the CDR3. The CDR3 sequence is CASSSMVGSSYEQYF. The CDR3 nucleotides read TGTGCCAGCAGCTCTATGGTGGGCAGCTCCTACGAGCAGTACTTC.

The CDR3 spells CASSLKTGTEAFF. The CDR3 region has the DNA TGTGCCAGCAGCCTCAAGACTGGCACTGAAGCTTTCTTT. V is TRBV2 and J is TRBJ1-1; D remains unclear. Germline CDR1 reads SNHLY; CDR2 reads FYNNEI. V gave up 6 bases and J gave up 4 bases, with 12 bases separating them. This CDR3 is 13 amino acids long.

The J gene is TRBJ1-2, the V gene TRBV5-1; TRBD1 is a possible D gene (6 bases). From germline, CDR1 is SGHRS and CDR2 YFSETQ. The CDR3 has 15 residues. The germline V and J ends were trimmed by 0 bases and 4 bases, with 13 bases remaining between them. The CDR3 spells CASSLVGGASYGYTF. The CDR3 region has the DNA TGCGCCAGCAGCTTGGTGGGGGGCGCCAGCTATGGCTACACCTTC.